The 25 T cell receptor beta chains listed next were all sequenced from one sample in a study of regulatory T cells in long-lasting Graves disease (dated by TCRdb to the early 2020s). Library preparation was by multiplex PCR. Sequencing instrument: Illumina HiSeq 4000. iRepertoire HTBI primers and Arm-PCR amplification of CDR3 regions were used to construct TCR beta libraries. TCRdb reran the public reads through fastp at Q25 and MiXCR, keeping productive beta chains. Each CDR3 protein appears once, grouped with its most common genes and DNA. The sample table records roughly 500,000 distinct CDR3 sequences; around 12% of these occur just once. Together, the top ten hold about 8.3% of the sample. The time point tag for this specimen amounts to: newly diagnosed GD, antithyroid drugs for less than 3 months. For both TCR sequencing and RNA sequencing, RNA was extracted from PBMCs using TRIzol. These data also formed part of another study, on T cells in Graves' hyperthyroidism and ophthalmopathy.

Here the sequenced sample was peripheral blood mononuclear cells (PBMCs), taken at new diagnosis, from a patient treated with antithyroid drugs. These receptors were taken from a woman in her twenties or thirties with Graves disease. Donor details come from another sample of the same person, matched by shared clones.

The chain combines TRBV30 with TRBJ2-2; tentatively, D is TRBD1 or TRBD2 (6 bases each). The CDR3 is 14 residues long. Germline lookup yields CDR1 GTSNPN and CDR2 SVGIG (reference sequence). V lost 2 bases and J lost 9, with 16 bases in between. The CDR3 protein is CAWSSGVGGRELFF. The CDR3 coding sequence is TGTGCCTGGAGTTCCGGGGTCGGGGGCCGGGAGCTGTTTTTT.

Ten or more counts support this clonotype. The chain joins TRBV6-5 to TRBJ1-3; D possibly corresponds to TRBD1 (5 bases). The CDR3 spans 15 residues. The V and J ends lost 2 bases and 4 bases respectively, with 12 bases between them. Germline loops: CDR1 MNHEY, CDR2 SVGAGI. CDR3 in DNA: TGTGCCAGCAGTTACCCAGGGACGGGCGGAAACACCATATATTTT. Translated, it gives CASSYPGTGGNTIYF.

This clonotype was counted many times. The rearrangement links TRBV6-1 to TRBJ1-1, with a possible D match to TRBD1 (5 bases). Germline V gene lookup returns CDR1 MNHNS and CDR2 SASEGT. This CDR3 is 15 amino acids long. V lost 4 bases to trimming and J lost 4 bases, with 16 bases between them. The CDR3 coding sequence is TGTGCCAGCAGTGCCCGCAGGGAGGAAGGCACTGAAGCTTTCTTT. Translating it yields CASSARREEGTEAFF.

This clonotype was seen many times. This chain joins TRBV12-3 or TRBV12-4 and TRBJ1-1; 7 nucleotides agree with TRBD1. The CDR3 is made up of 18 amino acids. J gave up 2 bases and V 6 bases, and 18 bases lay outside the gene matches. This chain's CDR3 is CASRQRRTGPGANTEAFF. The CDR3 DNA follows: TGTGCCAGCAGACAAAGGCGGACAGGCCCGGGCGCAAACACTGAAGCTTTCTTT.

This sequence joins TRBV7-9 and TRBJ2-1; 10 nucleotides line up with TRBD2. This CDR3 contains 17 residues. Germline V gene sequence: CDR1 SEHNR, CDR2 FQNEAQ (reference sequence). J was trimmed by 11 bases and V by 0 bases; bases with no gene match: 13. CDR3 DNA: TGTGCCAGCAGCTTAGCATCAGAACTAGCGGGAATCGGGAAGCAGTTCTTC. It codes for CASSLASELAGIGKQFF.

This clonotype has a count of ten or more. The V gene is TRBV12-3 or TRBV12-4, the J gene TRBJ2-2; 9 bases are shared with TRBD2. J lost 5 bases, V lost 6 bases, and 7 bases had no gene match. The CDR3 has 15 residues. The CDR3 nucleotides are TGTGCCAGCAGCACCGGGACTAGCCGAACCGGGGAGCTGTTTTTT. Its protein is CASSTGTSRTGELFF.

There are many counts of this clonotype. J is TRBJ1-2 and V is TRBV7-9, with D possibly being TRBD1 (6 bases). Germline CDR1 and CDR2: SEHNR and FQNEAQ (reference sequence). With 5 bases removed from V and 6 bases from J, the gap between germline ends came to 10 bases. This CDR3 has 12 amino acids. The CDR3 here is CASSVTGNGYTF. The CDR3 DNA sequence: TGTGCCAGCAGCGTAACAGGGAATGGCTACACCTTC.

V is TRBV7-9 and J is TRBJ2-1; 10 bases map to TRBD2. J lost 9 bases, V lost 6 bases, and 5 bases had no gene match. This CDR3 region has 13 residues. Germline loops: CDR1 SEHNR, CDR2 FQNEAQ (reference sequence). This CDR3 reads CASSASGSSEQFF. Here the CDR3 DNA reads TGTGCCAGCAGTGCTAGCGGGAGTTCTGAGCAGTTCTTC. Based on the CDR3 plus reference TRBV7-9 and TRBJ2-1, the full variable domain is DTGVSQNPRHKITKRGQNVTFRCDPISEHNRLYWYRQTLGQGPEFLTYFQNEAQLEKSRLLSDRFSAERPKGSFSTLEIQRTEQGDSAMYLCASSASGSSEQFFGPGTRLTVL.

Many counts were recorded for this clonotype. This CDR3 reads CASSSPGQGNQPQHF. The CDR3 DNA reads TGTGCCAGCAGTTCCCCCGGACAGGGCAATCAGCCCCAGCATTTT. The chain joins TRBV28 to TRBJ1-5, with 7 bases that match TRBD1. The CDR3 extends over 15 amino acids. V lost 4 bases to trimming and J lost 2 bases; unmatched junction nucleotides: 5. Germline assignment: CDR1 MDHEN and CDR2 SYDVKM.

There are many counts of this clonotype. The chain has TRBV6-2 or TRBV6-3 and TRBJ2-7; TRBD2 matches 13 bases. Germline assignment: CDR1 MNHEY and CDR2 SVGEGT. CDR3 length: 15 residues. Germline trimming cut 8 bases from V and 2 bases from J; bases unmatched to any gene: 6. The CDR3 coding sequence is TGTGCCAGCCACCCAGGGACTAGCGGGACCTACGAGCAGTACTTC. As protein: CASHPGTSGTYEQYF.

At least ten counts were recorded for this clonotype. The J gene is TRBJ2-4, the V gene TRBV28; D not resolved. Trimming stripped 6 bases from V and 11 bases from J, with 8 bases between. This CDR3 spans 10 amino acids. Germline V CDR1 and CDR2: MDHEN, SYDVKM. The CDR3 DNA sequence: TGTGCCAGCAGCTTGCAGGTTCAGTACTTC. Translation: CASSLQVQYF.

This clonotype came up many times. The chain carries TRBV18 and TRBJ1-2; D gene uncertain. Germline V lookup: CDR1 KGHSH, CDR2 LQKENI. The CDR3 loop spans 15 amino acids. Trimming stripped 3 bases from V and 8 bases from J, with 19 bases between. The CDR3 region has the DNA TGTGCCAGCTCACCCCAACCGATCCGCGTCGAGGGCTACACCTTC. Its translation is CASSPQPIRVEGYTF.

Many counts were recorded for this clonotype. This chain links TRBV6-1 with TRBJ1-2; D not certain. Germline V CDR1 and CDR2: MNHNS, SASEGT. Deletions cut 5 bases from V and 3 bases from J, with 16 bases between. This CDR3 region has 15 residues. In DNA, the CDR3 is TGTGCCAGCAGTAACCGGGCCGAAGCCCACTATGGCTACACCTTC. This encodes CASSNRAEAHYGYTF.

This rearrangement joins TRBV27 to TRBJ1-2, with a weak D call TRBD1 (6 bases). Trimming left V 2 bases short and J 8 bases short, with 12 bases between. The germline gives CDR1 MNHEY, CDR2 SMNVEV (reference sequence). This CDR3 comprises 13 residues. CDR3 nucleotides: TGTGCCAGCAGTTTAACAGGGCGTGAGGGCTACACCTTC. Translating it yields CASSLTGREGYTF.

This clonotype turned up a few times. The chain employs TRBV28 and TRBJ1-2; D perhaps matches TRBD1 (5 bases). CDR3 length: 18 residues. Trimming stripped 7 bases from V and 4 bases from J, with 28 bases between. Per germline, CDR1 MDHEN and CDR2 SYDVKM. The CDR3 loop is CASTLLVQAGGLGYGYTF. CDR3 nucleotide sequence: TGTGCCAGCACGTTATTGGTACAGGCGGGGGGTCTAGGCTATGGCTACACCTTC.

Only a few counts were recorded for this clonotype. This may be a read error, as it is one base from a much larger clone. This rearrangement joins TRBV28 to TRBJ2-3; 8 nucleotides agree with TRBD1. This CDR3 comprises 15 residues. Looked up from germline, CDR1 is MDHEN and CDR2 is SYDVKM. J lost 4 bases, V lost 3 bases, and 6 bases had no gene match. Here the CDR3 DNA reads TGTGCCAGCAGTTTTCAGGGGGCAAGCGCAGATACGCAGTATTTT. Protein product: CASSFQGASADTQYF. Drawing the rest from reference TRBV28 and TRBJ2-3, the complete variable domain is DVKVTQSSRYLVKRTGEKVFLECVQDMDHENMFWYRQDPGLGLRLIYFSYDVKMKEKGDIPEGYSVSREKKERFSLILESASTNQTSMYLCASSFQGASADTQYFGPGTRLTVL.

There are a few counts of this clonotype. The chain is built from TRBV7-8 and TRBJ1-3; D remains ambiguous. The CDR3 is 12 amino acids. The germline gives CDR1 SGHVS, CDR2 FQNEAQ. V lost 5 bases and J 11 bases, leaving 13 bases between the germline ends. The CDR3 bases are TGTGCCAGCAGCGGGGATTCGGCGGCCATATATTTT. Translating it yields CASSGDSAAIYF.

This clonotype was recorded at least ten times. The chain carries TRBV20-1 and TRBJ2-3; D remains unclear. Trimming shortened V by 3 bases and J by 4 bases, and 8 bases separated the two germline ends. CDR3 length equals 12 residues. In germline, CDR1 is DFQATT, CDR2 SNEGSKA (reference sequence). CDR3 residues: CSARRRADTQYF. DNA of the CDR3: TGCAGTGCTAGGCGGAGAGCAGATACGCAGTATTTT.

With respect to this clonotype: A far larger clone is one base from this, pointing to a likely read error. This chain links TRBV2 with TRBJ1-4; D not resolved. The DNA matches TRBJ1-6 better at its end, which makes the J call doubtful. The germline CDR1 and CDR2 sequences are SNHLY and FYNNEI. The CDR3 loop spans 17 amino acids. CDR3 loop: CAISVWEGSSYNSPLHF. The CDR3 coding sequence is TGTGCCATCAGTGTTTGGGAGGGCAGCTCCTATAATTCACCCCTCCACTTT.

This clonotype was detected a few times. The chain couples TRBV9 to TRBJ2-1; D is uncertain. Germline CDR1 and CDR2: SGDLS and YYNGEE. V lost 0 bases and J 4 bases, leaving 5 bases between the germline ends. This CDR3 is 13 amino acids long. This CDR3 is CASSVVPYNEQFF. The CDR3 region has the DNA TGTGCCAGCAGCGTAGTCCCTTACAATGAGCAGTTCTTC.

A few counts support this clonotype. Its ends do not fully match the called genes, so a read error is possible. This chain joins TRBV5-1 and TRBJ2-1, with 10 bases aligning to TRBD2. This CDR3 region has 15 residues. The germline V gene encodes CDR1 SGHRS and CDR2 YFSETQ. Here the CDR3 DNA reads TGCGCCAGCAGCTTGACTAGCGGGACCTACAATGAGCGGTTCTTC. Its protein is CASSLTSGTYNERFF. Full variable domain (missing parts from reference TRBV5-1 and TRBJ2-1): KAGVTQTPRYLIKTRGQQVTLSCSPISGHRSVSWYQQTPGQGLQFLFEYFSETQRNKGNFPGRFSGRQFSNSRSEMNVSTLELGDSALYLCASSLTSGTYNERFFGPGTRLTVL.

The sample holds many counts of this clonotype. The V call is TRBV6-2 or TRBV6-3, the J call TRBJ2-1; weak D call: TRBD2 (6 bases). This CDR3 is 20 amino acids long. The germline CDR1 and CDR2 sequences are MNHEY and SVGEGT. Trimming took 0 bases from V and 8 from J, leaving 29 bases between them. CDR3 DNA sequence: TGTGCCAGCAGTTACTCGGAACTAGCTGATTTGAAGTCCCCGTCATATGAGCAGTTCTTC. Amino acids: CASSYSELADLKSPSYEQFF.

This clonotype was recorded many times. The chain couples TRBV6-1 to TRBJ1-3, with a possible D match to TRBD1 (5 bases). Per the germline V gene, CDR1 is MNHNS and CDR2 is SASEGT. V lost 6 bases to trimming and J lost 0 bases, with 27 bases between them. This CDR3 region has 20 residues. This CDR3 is CASSNPKTPGLWSSGNTIYF. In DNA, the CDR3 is TGTGCCAGCAGCAATCCCAAAACCCCGGGACTTTGGAGCTCTGGAAACACCATATATTTT.

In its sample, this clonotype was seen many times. For the CDR3, the DNA is TGTGCCAGCAGTCCACCTGGCCCTGATAATCAGCCCCAGCATTTT. It translates to CASSPPGPDNQPQHF. The rearrangement joins TRBV6-1 to TRBJ1-5; D remains unclear. Germline V gene lookup returns CDR1 MNHNS and CDR2 SASEGT. The germline V and J ends were trimmed by 5 bases and 4 bases, with 15 bases remaining between them. CDR3 length: 15 amino acids.

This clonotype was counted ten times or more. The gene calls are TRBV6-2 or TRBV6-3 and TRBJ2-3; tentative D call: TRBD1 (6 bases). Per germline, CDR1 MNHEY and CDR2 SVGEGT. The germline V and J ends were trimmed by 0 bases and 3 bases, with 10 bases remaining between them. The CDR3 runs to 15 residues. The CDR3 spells CASSYSIQGTDTQYF. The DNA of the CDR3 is TGTGCCAGCAGTTACTCGATACAGGGAACAGATACGCAGTATTTT.